Shown below are 29 T cell receptor beta chains from a single sample sequenced in a study of neurological immune-mediated disorders. Via MiXCR, TCRdb re-called the 5' RACE reads, giving one row per CDR3 protein. This table holds 81,000 or so distinct CDR3 sequences, about 5% found once. The sample consisted of PBMCs. The receptors were gathered from a woman younger than 45 with multiple sclerosis.

Many counts were recorded for this clonotype. The V and J genes are TRBV27 and TRBJ2-3, with 7 bases lining up with TRBD1. After removal of 6 bases from V and 1 base from J, the junction contained 7 bases not matched to a gene. The CDR3 runs to 15 residues. Germline loops: CDR1 MNHEY, CDR2 SMNVEV (reference sequence). In DNA form, the CDR3 reads TGTGCCAGCAGCAACCAGGGGGATGGCACAGATACGCAGTATTTT. Translated, it gives CASSNQGDGTDTQYF.

This clonotype was recorded many times. The V gene is TRBV20-1, the J gene TRBJ2-1; perhaps TRBD1 as D (6 bases). Germline CDR1 reads DFQATT; CDR2 reads SNEGSKA (reference sequence). Deletions cut 3 bases from V and 4 bases from J, with 19 bases between. This CDR3 has 16 residues. This CDR3 is CSARAHGQPAYNEQFF. CDR3 nucleotides: TGCAGTGCTAGGGCCCATGGACAGCCAGCTTACAATGAGCAGTTCTTC.

This clonotype occurred many times. The gene calls are TRBV12-3 or TRBV12-4 and TRBJ2-5, with 7 bases identical to TRBD1. The CDR3 extends over 15 amino acids. V was clipped by 2 bases and J by 1 base; unmatched bases: 4. The chain's CDR3 is CASSLLGTAQETQYF. CDR3 in DNA: TGTGCCAGCAGTTTACTCGGGACAGCCCAAGAGACCCAGTACTTC.

A few counts support this clonotype. The chain has TRBV5-1 and TRBJ2-1; 9 nucleotides line up with TRBD2. Looked up from germline, CDR1 is SGHRS and CDR2 is YFSETQ. The CDR3 consists of 15 residues. V lost 7 bases and J lost 2; bases outside the gene matches: 7. Here the CDR3 DNA reads TGCGCCAGCGATCCAGCGGGGGGTCCCTACAATGAGCAGTTCTTC. This sequence encodes CASDPAGGPYNEQFF.

This clonotype was recorded at least ten times. CDR3 bases: TGTGCCAGCAGCTTAGAGGTTTCCGCCTACGAGCAGTACTTC. Translation: CASSLEVSAYEQYF. The rearrangement links TRBV11-1 to TRBJ2-7; no clear D gene. The V and J ends lost 1 base and 2 bases respectively, with 9 bases between them. This CDR3 has 14 amino acids. Germline-derived CDR1 and CDR2 are SGHAT and FQDESV (reference sequence). Using reference TRBV11-1 and TRBJ2-7 for the parts outside the CDR3, the full variable domain is EAEVAQSPRYKITEKSQAVAFWCDPISGHATLYWYRQILGQGPELLVQFQDESVVDDSQLPKDRFSAERLKGVDSTLKIQPAELGDSAMYLCASSLEVSAYEQYFGPGTRLTVT.

In the case of this clonotype: A much larger clone lies one base from this, so it may be a read error. The J gene is TRBJ2-1, the V gene TRBV5-1; 12 nucleotides match TRBD2. CDR1 and CDR2 from the germline V gene are SGHRS and YFSETQ. This CDR3 contains 15 residues. The CDR3 protein is CASSFWTSGDNEQSF. DNA of the CDR3: TGCGCCAGCAGCTTCTGGACTAGCGGGGACAATGAGCAGTCCTTC.

This clonotype has ten or more counts. The gene calls are TRBV3-1 and TRBJ1-6, with 7 bases matching TRBD1. Trimming took 3 bases from V and 8 from J; bases not matched to a gene: 4. Germline CDR1 LGHDT, CDR2 YNNKEL (reference sequence). CDR3 size: 14 residues. The CDR3 DNA is TGTGCCAGCAGCCAGGGACAGATGGATTCACCCCTCCACTTT. Translation: CASSQGQMDSPLHF.

The table lists this clonotype with a few counts. V is TRBV5-6 and J is TRBJ1-3, with 8 bases identical to TRBD1. J gave up 4 bases and V 4 bases, and 4 bases lay outside the gene matches. Germline loops: CDR1 SGHDT, CDR2 YYEEEE. This CDR3 is built from 14 residues. The CDR3 is CASSDRDRGNTIYF. CDR3 nucleotides: TGTGCCAGCAGCGATCGGGACAGGGGAAACACCATATATTTT.

This clonotype was seen repeatedly, ten times or more. The V call is TRBV20-1, the J call TRBJ2-7; D is unresolved. V was trimmed by 3 bases and J by 3 bases, leaving 12 bases between them. Per the germline V gene, CDR1 is DFQATT and CDR2 is SNEGSKA (reference sequence). The CDR3 is made up of 13 amino acids. CDR3 nucleotide sequence: TGCAGTGCTAGTCCCGGGCCCAGCTACGAGCAGTACTTC. Its protein product is CSASPGPSYEQYF.

This chain uses TRBV18 with TRBJ2-3; D is unclear. CDR1 KGHSH and CDR2 LQKENI come from the germline V gene. The CDR3 has 15 amino acids. Trimming left V 3 bases short and J 1 base short, with 11 bases between. CDR3 nucleotide sequence: TGTGCCAGCTCACCCGACCTGGCCGGCACAGATACGCAGTATTTT. It encodes CASSPDLAGTDTQYF.

This clonotype occurred many times. This chain uses TRBV12-3 or TRBV12-4 with TRBJ2-5; D might be TRBD1 or TRBD2, each matching 5 bases. The ends were cut back, 5 bases at V and 2 bases at J, with 15 bases in the middle. This CDR3 comprises 15 residues. The CDR3 sequence is CASSPRGSPQETQYF. CDR3 in DNA: TGTGCCAGCAGTCCGAGGGGCAGTCCTCAAGAGACCCAGTACTTC.

J is TRBJ2-5 and V is TRBV20-1; 7 positions match TRBD1. The trim removed 6 bases at V and 4 bases at J, leaving 5 bases unmatched. In germline, CDR1 is DFQATT, CDR2 SNEGSKA (reference sequence). The CDR3 totals 12 residues. CDR3: CSADDRAETQYF. The DNA for the CDR3 is TGCAGTGCAGACGACAGGGCAGAGACCCAGTACTTC.

This clonotype was seen ten or more times. This rearrangement joins TRBV20-1 to TRBJ2-5; tentatively, D is TRBD2 (5 bases). The ends were cut back, 3 bases at V and 1 base at J, with 15 bases in the middle. Per the germline V gene, CDR1 is DFQATT and CDR2 is SNEGSKA (reference sequence). The CDR3 has 15 residues. For the CDR3, the DNA is TGCAGTGCTAGCGGAGTGAGCGGTTCCCAAGAGACCCAGTACTTC. Protein: CSASGVSGSQETQYF.

This clonotype was seen at least ten times. This chain uses TRBV5-1 with TRBJ2-5, with unresolved D. The CDR3 has 12 residues. Germline V gene data show CDR1 as SGHRS and CDR2 as YFSETQ. V was shortened by 9 bases and J by 0 bases, with 9 bases between the two germline ends. In DNA, the CDR3 is TGCGCCAACGGAGCTAACCAAGAGACCCAGTACTTC. Amino acids: CANGANQETQYF.

In DNA form, the CDR3 reads TGTGCCAGCTCGCCCACCCGGATGGAGACCCAGTACTTC. It encodes CASSPTRMETQYF. The V gene is TRBV2, the J gene TRBJ2-5; D unresolved. Per the germline V gene, CDR1 is SNHLY and CDR2 is FYNNEI. Trimming pared 8 bases from V and 5 bases from J, leaving 15 bases between. This CDR3 region has 13 residues.

This clonotype was picked up many times. The CDR3 region has the DNA TGTGCCTGGACTCACACCGGGGAGCTGTTTTTT. It translates to CAWTHTGELFF. J is TRBJ2-2 and V is TRBV30; D gene uncertain. The CDR3 has 11 residues. With 4 bases removed from V and 3 bases from J, the gap between germline ends came to 3 bases. The germline gives CDR1 GTSNPN, CDR2 SVGIG (reference sequence). Full variable domain (rest looked up from reference TRBV30 and TRBJ2-2): SQTIHQWPATLVQPVGSPLSLECTVEGTSNPNLYWYRQAAGRGLQLLFYSVGIGQISSEVPQNLSASRPQDRQFILSSKKLLLSDSGFYLCAWTHTGELFFGEGSRLTVL.

This clonotype was seen many times. This rearrangement joins TRBV30 to TRBJ1-2, with 9 positions matching TRBD1. Germline lookup yields CDR1 GTSNPN and CDR2 SVGIG (reference sequence). V gave up 4 bases and J gave up 7 bases; unmatched junction bases: 7. This CDR3 is 13 amino acids long. The CDR3 DNA sequence: TGTGCCTGGACCGGGACAGGGCTGGGTGGCTACACCTTC. Amino acid sequence: CAWTGTGLGGYTF.

This clonotype occurred many times. The chain is built from TRBV20-1 and TRBJ2-5; 8 nucleotides agree with TRBD1. CDR3 length equals 15 residues. Germline V gene data show CDR1 as DFQATT and CDR2 as SNEGSKA (reference sequence). J lost 5 bases, V lost 2 bases, and 10 bases had no gene match. The CDR3 here is CSARKGWDRPETQYF. In nucleotides, the CDR3 is TGCAGTGCTAGAAAGGGCTGGGACAGGCCCGAGACCCAGTACTTC.

Remarks on this clonotype: A much larger clonotype is one base distant, so this may be a read error. The rearrangement uses TRBV20-1 and TRBJ2-3; 12 bases line up with TRBD2. The germline V gene encodes CDR1 DFQATT and CDR2 SNEGSKA (reference sequence). The CDR3 is 14 residues long. In DNA form, the CDR3 reads TGCAGTGCGAGGACTAGCGGGGACACAGATAAGCAGTATTTT. This encodes CSARTSGDTDKQYF.

The chain is built from TRBV20-1 and TRBJ1-1; D not resolved. The CDR3 sequence is 11 residues long. Between the trimmed V and J ends, which lost 5 bases and 9 bases, there was a span of 13 bases. The V gene's germline CDR1 is DFQATT and CDR2 SNEGSKA (reference sequence). This CDR3 is CSAGGGGKAFF. For the CDR3, the DNA is TGCAGTGCTGGAGGAGGCGGAAAAGCTTTCTTT.

This clonotype came up many times. The chain recombines TRBV28 with TRBJ1-6; D perhaps matches TRBD1 (6 bases). The CDR3 contains 14 residues. V lost 6 bases and J 6 bases, leaving 12 bases between the germline ends. Per the germline V gene, CDR1 is MDHEN and CDR2 is SYDVKM. The CDR3 nucleotides are TGTGCCAGCAGGTCAGGGGTAGGTAATTCACCCCTCCACTTT. It codes for CASRSGVGNSPLHF.

This clonotype was seen at least ten times. This sequence joins TRBV6-4 and TRBJ2-3; maybe TRBD2 (5 bases). This CDR3 is 15 amino acids long. CDR1 is MRHNA, CDR2 SNTAGT, per germline. V was trimmed by 0 bases and J by 2 bases, leaving 9 bases between them. Here the CDR3 reads CASSDSGLATDTQYF. The CDR3 DNA reads as TGTGCCAGCAGTGACTCCGGGCTAGCCACAGATACGCAGTATTTT.

DNA for the CDR3: TGTGCCAGCAGTCTCAACAGGGGGAACACTGAAGCTTTCTTT. Its translation is CASSLNRGNTEAFF. The chain carries TRBV6-6 and TRBJ1-1; 7 positions match TRBD1. The V and J ends lost 5 bases and 1 base, in that order; junction bases with no gene match: 4. Germline V gene sequence: CDR1 MNHNY, CDR2 SVGAGI (reference sequence). The CDR3 covers 14 residues.

The sample holds many counts of this clonotype. The V call is TRBV10-3, the J call TRBJ2-3; a weak D match, TRBD1 (5 bases). The CDR3 is 14 amino acids. The V gene lost 7 bases and the J gene lost 0 bases, with 11 bases spanning the gap. Germline CDR1 ENHRY, CDR2 SYGVKD. The CDR3 DNA is TGTGCCATCAAAGGGGCCTTTAGCACAGATACGCAGTATTTT. It specifies CAIKGAFSTDTQYF.

Ten or more counts support this clonotype. V and J are TRBV20-1 and TRBJ1-4, with TRBD1 matching 9 bases. Germline V gene data show CDR1 as DFQATT and CDR2 as SNEGSKA (reference sequence). Losses at the gene ends were 6 bases for V and 10 bases for J; bases not matched to a gene: 9. The CDR3 has 13 amino acids. CDR3 sequence (DNA): TGCAGTGCCAGCCGGGGACAGGGTGGAAAACTGTTTTTT. Its translation: CSASRGQGGKLFF.

This clonotype was found many times. The chain carries TRBV20-1 and TRBJ2-1; 11 nucleotides agree with TRBD1. The V and J ends lost 3 bases and 7 bases, in that order; junction bases with no gene match: 2. The CDR3 is 13 residues long. The germline V gene encodes CDR1 DFQATT and CDR2 SNEGSKA (reference sequence). The CDR3 here is CSASGTGGNEQFF. CDR3 DNA: TGCAGTGCTAGTGGGACAGGGGGTAATGAGCAGTTCTTC.

This clonotype has at least ten counts. The genes are TRBV14 and TRBJ1-2; TRBD1 agrees at 9 bases. Unmatched junction bases numbered 8, after V lost 5 bases and J lost 7 bases. The germline CDR1 and CDR2 sequences are SGHDN and FVKESK. This CDR3 contains 14 residues. CDR3 DNA sequence: TGTGCCAGCAGCTTACAGGGGGCAAGGATTGGCTACACCTTC. Its translation: CASSLQGARIGYTF.

This clonotype was counted many times. This chain links TRBV20-1 with TRBJ2-1, with D perhaps TRBD2 (6 bases). The CDR3 covers 12 residues. The germline gives CDR1 DFQATT, CDR2 SNEGSKA (reference sequence). Trimming took 6 bases from V and 7 from J, leaving 13 bases between them. The CDR3 DNA follows: TGCAGTGCCTTACTAGCAATTAATGAGCAGTTCTTC. Its translation: CSALLAINEQFF.

In its sample, this clonotype was seen many times. The chain couples TRBV20-1 to TRBJ1-1, with D maybe TRBD1 (5 bases). Looked up from germline, CDR1 is DFQATT and CDR2 is SNEGSKA (reference sequence). CDR3 size: 13 residues. V lost 4 bases and J 5 bases, leaving 14 bases between the germline ends. The CDR3 coding sequence is TGCAGTGCTAAAGAGGGGATGGAAACTGAAGCTTTCTTT. It codes for CSAKEGMETEAFF.